This T cell receptor (beta chain) emerged from a study of OX40 agonist ivuxolimab in advanced cancers. Whole-study context: Ivuxolimab doses were 0.01, 0.1, 0.3, 1.5, 3 or 10 mg/kg every 2 weeks. Therapy given before enrollment (anti-PD-1, anti-PD-L1 or anti-CTLA-4) was allowed, and under 45% had some. Notes on the study in general: With doses of 0.1-3.0 mg/kg, partial responders showed among the lowest clonal expansion. Low normalized T-cell clonal expansion also characterized some of the nonresponders.

This clone was counted between two and nine times. Its cognate antigen is unknown. The table came from immunoSEQ multiplex PCR; TCRdb's copy has only in-frame clones and leaves some out. The table includes around 31,000 clones, 88% detected once. V was clipped by 0 bases and J by 7 bases, with 15 bases between them. The CDR3 covers 16 residues. From germline, CDR1 is MGHRA and CDR2 YSYEKL. V gene TRBV4-1 combines with J gene TRBJ2-2, with TRBD1 as a possible D gene (6 bases). The material sequenced was CD4+ or CD8+ T cells sorted from blood, taken in a trial of the OX40 agonist ivuxolimab. This receptor was identified in an adult with an advanced solid tumor such as melanoma, head and neck, liver or kidney cancer. In DNA form, the CDR3 reads TGCGCCAGCAGCCAAGATTGGCAGGGGTGGAGCGGGGAGCTGTTTTTT. As protein: CASSQDWQGWSGELFF.